The subject of this entry is one T cell receptor (beta chain). Study processing details: Researchers report that nucleated cell counts were estimated from reference gene primer amplification. Profiled with immunoSEQ multiplex PCR; TCRdb holds only in-frame clones, not every one. That table gives V, J and clone size, and the DNA gave D and trimming. The sample has 150,000 to 200,000 clones; 82% are singletons. The CDR3 extends over 14 amino acids. The germline V gene has CDR1 SGHRS and CDR2 YFSETQ. V trimming: 0 bases; J trimming: 14 bases; junction bases outside the gene matches: 7. This specimen comes from a study of blood T cell repertoires in COVID-19. Across the whole study: Acute-phase and convalescent COVID-19 samples originated in the United States, Italy and Spain. T cells, B-cell-depleted T cells, or PBMCs provided the cDNA or gDNA that served as material.

The chain uses TRBV5-1 and TRBJ2-1, with TRBD2 matching over 11 bases. The origin of this receptor is a woman older than 75 with acute or convalescent COVID-19. Sequenced sample: peripheral blood. CDR3 in amino acids: CASSLDSSGRAEFF. CDR3 DNA sequence: TGCGCCAGCAGCTTGGATAGTAGCGGGAGGGCCGAGTTCTTC.